The present TCR beta chain was sequenced within a study of cytomegalovirus exposure and HLA in healthy donors. General study points: According to a subsequent analysis, TCR clusters identified in the first cohort showed a tendency to co-occur across the roughly 120 validation repertoires.

Libraries were prepared by immunoSEQ multiplex PCR; TCRdb keeps only in-frame clonotypes and omits some of them. The repertoire holds approximately 150,000 clones, with approximately 91% as singletons. As to this clone: No antigen is known for it.

Germline loops: CDR1 ENHRY, CDR2 SYGVKD. This CDR3 region has 16 residues. V gave up 6 bases and J gave up 1 base; unmatched junction bases: 8. The donors were part of the validation cohort of 120 subjects. That cohort was separate from the first cohort, which comprised roughly 670 subjects. V usage is TRBV10-3 and J usage is TRBJ1-2; 10 bases match TRBD1. Material: PBMCs. This sequence originates from a man between 18 and 29 years old in good health and CMV-seronegative. In DNA, the CDR3 is TGTGCCATCAGCCGACAGGGGGCGGCGGTTAACTATGGCTACACCTTC. Protein sequence: CAISRQGAAVNYGYTF.